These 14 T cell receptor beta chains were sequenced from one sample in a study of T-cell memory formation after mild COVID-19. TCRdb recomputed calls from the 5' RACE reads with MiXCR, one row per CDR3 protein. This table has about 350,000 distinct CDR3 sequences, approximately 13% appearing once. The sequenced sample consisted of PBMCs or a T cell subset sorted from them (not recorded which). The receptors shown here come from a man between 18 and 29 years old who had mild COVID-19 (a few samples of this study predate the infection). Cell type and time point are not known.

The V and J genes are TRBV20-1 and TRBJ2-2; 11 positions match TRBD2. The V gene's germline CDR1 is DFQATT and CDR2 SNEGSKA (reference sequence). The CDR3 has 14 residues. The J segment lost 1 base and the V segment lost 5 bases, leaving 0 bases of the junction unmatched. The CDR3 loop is CSAGLAGNTGELFF. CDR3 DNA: TGCAGTGCTGGACTAGCGGGGAACACCGGGGAGCTGTTTTTT.

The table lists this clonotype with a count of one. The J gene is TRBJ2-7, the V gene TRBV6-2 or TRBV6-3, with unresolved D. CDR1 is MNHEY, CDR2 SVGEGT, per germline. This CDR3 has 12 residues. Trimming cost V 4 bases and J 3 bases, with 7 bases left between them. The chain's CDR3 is CASSSLLYEQYF. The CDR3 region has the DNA TGTGCCAGCAGTTCCCTACTCTACGAGCAGTACTTC.

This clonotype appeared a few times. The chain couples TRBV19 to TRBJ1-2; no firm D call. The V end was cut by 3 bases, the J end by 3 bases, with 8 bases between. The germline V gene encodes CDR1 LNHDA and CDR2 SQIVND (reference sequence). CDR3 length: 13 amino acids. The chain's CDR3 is CASSISLHYGYTF. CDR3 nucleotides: TGTGCCAGTAGTATTAGCCTACACTATGGCTACACCTTC.

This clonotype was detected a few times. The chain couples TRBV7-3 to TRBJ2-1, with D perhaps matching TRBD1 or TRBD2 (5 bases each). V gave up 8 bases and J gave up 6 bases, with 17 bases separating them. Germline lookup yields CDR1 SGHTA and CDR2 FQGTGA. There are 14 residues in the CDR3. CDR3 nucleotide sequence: TGTGCCAGCCGCCGGGACCCCGAGTTCAATGAGCAGTTCTTC. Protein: CASRRDPEFNEQFF.

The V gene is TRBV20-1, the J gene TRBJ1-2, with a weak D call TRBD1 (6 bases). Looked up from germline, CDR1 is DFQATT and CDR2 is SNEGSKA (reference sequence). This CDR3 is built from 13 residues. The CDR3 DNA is TGCAGGGCCCACTTGGGGGGGGCAGGGGGCTACACCTTC. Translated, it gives CRAHLGGAGGYTF.

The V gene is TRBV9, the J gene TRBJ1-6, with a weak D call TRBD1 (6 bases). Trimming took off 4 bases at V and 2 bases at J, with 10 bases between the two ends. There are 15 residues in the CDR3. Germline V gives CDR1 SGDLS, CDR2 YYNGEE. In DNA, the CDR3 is TGTGCCAGCAGCCCCCACAGGGCCTATAATTCACCCCTCCACTTT. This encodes CASSPHRAYNSPLHF.

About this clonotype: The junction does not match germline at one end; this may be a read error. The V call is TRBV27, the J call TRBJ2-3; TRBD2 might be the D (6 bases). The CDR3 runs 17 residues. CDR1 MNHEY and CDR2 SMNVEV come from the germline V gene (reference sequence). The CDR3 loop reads CASSLMRGLGSTDTQYF. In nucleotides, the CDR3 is TGTGCCAGCAGTTTAATGCGGGGCTTGGGTAGCACAGATACTCAGTATTTT.

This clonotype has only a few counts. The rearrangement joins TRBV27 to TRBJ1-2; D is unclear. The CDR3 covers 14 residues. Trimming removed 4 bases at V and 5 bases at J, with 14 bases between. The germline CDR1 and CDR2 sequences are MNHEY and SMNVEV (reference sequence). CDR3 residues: CASSSNQAPYGYTF. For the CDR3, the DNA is TGTGCCAGCAGTTCCAACCAGGCTCCATATGGCTACACCTTC.

The CDR3 nucleotides are TGTGCCAGCAGCTTATATCGGCTAGGGAACACTGAAGCTTTCTTT. Translation gives CASSLYRLGNTEAFF. The chain has TRBV7-2 and TRBJ1-1; D gene uncertain. Germline V lookup: CDR1 SGHTA, CDR2 FQGNSA. V lost 2 bases and J 1 base, leaving 11 bases between the germline ends. The CDR3 has 15 amino acids.

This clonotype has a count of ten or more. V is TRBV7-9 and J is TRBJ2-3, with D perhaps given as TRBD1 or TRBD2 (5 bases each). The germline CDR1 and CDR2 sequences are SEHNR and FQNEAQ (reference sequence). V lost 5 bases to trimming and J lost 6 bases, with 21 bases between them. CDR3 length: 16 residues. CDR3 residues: CASSPPPGRPRDTQYF. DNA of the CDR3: TGTGCCAGCAGCCCCCCCCCGGGACGCCCAAGGGATACGCAGTATTTT.

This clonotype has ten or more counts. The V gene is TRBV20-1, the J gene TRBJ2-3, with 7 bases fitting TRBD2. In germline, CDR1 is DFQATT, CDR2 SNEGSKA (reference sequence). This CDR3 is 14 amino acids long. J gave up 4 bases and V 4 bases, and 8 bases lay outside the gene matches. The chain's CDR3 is CSAIVQAGSDTQYF. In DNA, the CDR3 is TGCAGTGCTATCGTCCAAGCGGGGTCAGATACGCAGTATTTT.

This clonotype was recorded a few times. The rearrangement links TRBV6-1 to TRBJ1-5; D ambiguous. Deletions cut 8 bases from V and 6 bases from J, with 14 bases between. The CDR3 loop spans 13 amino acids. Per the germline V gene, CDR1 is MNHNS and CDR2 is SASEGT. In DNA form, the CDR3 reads TGTGCCAGCCAGGTCAATCGAGGTCAGCCCCAGCATTTT. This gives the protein CASQVNRGQPQHF.

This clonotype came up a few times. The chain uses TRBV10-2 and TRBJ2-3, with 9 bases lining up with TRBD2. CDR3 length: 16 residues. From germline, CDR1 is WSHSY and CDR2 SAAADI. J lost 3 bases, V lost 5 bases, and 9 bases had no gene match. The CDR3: CASSLAGALGTDTQYF. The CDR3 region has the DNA TGCGCCAGCAGTTTAGCGGGGGCTCTGGGTACAGATACGCAGTATTTT.

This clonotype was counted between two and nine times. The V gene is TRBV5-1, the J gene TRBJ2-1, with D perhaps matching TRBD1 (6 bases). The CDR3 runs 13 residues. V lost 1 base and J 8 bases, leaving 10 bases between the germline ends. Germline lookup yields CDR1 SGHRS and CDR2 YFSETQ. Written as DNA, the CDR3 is TGCGCCAGCAGCTTGTACAGGGAGTATGAGCAGTTCTTC. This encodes CASSLYREYEQFF.